This T cell receptor (beta chain) appears in the sequencing data of a study of T cell responses to AZD1222 COVID-19 vaccine. General study findings and limits: Donor demographics were predominantly white British with a female majority; clonal diversity may be underestimated.

This clone came up once. Its antigen is still unknown. Trimming took 7 bases from V and 0 from J; bases not matched to a gene: 8. This CDR3 is 17 amino acids long. Germline CDR1 reads WSHSY; CDR2 reads SAAADI. The table came from immunoSEQ multiplex PCR; TCRdb's copy has only in-frame clones and leaves some out. The sample has about 160,000 clones, around nine tenths seen once. The J gene is TRBJ2-5, the V gene TRBV10-2; TRBD2 agrees at 13 bases. Sequenced here: peripheral blood, sampled 28 days after the second AZD1222 dose. The TCR was taken from an adult who received the AZD1222 COVID-19 vaccine. Written as DNA, the CDR3 is TGCGCCAGCAAAGCGTTGGGGACTAGCGGGAACCAAGAGACCCAGTACTTC. Translating gives CASKALGTSGNQETQYF.